The clone carrying this T cell receptor (beta chain) was counted ten times or more. As yet, its antigen is unknown. In TCRdb, the RT-PCR reads were re-called with MiXCR into one record per CDR3 protein. The sample includes about 800,000 distinct CDR3 sequences, around 20% of them seen just once. The data were obtained in a study of response to subunit inactivated influenza vaccine. Study findings and constraints: New T cells are recruited in small numbers by each seasonal influenza vaccination, according to the authors' suggestion.

Germline loops: CDR1 SQVTM, CDR2 ANQGSEA. The CDR3 covers 12 residues. V was shortened by 8 bases and J by 3 bases, with 11 bases between the two germline ends. The source material was PBMCs from blood, sampled about 5 days after vaccination. The chain is built from TRBV29-1 and TRBJ2-1; D is unclear. The clonotype comes from a man aged 45 to 65 who received an inactivated influenza vaccine. Here the CDR3 reads CSLLDGYNEQFF. The CDR3 nucleotides are TGCAGCTTACTGGACGGCTACAATGAGCAGTTCTTC.